Below, 10 T cell receptor beta chains from the same sample are listed, as sequenced in a study of monozygotic twins with inflammatory bowel disease. TCRdb derives one entry per CDR3 protein from the 5' RACE reads, leaving out DNA. This table lists just over 300,000 distinct CDR3 sequences. Sequencing used blood. All receptors derive from a human donor with ulcerative colitis or Crohn's disease, or a healthy co-twin of an affected twin (not recorded which).

The J gene is TRBJ2-4, the V gene TRBV12-3 or TRBV12-4; the D call from TCRdb, TRBD1, cannot be confirmed without DNA. The CDR3 spans 13 residues. CDR3 protein: CASSPTQGTAQYF.

The chain uses TRBV7-9 and TRBJ1-6; the TCRdb D gene call, TRBD1, has no DNA to confirm it. Germline-derived CDR1 and CDR2 are SEHNR and FQNEAQ (reference sequence). This CDR3 is 15 amino acids long. The CDR3 reads CASSPGQKYNSPLHF. The whole variable domain, remainder taken from reference TRBV7-9 and TRBJ1-6, is DTGVSQNPRHKITKRGQNVTFRCDPISEHNRLYWYRQTLGQGPEFLTYFQNEAQLEKSRLLSDRFSAERPKGSFSTLEIQRTEQGDSAMYLCASSPGQKYNSPLHFGNGTRLTVT.

The chain couples TRBV29-1 to TRBJ2-2; the TRBD1 assignment by TCRdb is unverifiable without DNA. The CDR3 has 13 residues. CDR1 and CDR2 (germline): SQVTM, ANQGSEA. The CDR3 is CSALGRNTGELFF.

The genes are TRBV11-3 and TRBJ2-2; absent DNA, TCRdb's TRBD1 call cannot be checked. The germline gives CDR1 SGHNT, CDR2 YENEEA. The CDR3 runs 16 residues. CDR3 loop: CASSLRTGYSTGELFF.

The rearrangement uses TRBV5-1 and TRBJ2-7; the D call of TRBD2 rests on TCRdb alone, since no DNA is present to check it. The V gene's germline CDR1 is SGHRS and CDR2 YFSETQ. The CDR3 runs to 14 residues. CDR3 sequence: CASSLPGSNYEQYF. The complete variable domain, with remaining parts taken from reference TRBV5-1 and TRBJ2-7, reads KAGVTQTPRYLIKTRGQQVTLSCSPISGHRSVSWYQQTPGQGLQFLFEYFSETQRNKGNFPGRFSGRQFSNSRSEMNVSTLELGDSALYLCASSLPGSNYEQYFGPGTRLTVT.

The gene calls are TRBV28 and TRBJ2-3; TCRdb gives TRBD2 as the D gene, but with no DNA this cannot be confirmed. Germline V gives CDR1 MDHEN, CDR2 SYDVKM. The CDR3 extends over 13 amino acids. This chain's CDR3 is CASNGRATDTQYF.

This chain joins TRBV27 and TRBJ2-1. CDR3 length: 14 residues. Germline assignment: CDR1 MNHEY and CDR2 SMNVEV (reference sequence). CDR3 sequence reads: CASRTYRENNEQFF.

The rearrangement links TRBV27 to TRBJ2-5; without DNA, the TCRdb call of TRBD1 cannot be checked. The CDR3 length is 15 residues. CDR1 MNHEY and CDR2 SMNVEV come from the germline V gene (reference sequence). The CDR3 reads CASSFLTDHQETQYF.

The chain links TRBV19 to TRBJ2-1; the D call from TCRdb, TRBD2, cannot be confirmed without DNA. The germline CDR1 and CDR2 sequences are LNHDA and SQIVND (reference sequence). The CDR3 is 14 residues long. The CDR3 protein is CASSPRGLDNEQFF.

CDR3 loop: CSARPGQGREQYF. The chain joins TRBV20-1 to TRBJ2-7; TCRdb names TRBD1, which stays unverified in the absence of DNA. This CDR3 is 13 amino acids long. Per the germline V gene, CDR1 is DFQATT and CDR2 is SNEGSKA (reference sequence).